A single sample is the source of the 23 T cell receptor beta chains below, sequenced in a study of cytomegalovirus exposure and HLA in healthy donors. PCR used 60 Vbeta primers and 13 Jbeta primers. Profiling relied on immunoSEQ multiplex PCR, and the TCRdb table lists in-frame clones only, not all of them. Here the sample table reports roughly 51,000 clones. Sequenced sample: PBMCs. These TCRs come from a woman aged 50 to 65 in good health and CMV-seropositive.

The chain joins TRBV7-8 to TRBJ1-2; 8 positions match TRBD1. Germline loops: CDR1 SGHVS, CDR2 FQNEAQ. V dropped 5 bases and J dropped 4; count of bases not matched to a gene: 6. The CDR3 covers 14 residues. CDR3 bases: TGTGCCAGCAGCGCGACAGGGGTGGGCTATGGCTACACCTTC. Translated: CASSATGVGYGYTF.

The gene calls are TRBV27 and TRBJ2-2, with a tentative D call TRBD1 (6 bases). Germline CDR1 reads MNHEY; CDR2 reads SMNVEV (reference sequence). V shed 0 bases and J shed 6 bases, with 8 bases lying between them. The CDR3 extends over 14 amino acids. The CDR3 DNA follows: TGTGCCAGCAGTTTATCAGGGGGTCCCGGGGAGCTGTTTTTT. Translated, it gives CASSLSGGPGELFF.

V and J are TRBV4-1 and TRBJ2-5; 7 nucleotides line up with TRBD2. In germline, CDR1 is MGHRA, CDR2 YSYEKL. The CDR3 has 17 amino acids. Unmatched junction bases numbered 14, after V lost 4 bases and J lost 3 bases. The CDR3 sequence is CASSRSQPTSAKETQYF. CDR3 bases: TGCGCCAGCAGCCGATCCCAGCCCACTAGCGCTAAAGAGACCCAGTACTTC.

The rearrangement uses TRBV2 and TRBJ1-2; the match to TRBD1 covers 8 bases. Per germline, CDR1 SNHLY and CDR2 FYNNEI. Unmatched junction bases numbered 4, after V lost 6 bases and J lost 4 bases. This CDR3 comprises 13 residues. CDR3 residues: CASRRTGPYGYTF. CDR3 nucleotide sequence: TGTGCCAGCAGGAGGACAGGGCCCTATGGCTACACCTTC.

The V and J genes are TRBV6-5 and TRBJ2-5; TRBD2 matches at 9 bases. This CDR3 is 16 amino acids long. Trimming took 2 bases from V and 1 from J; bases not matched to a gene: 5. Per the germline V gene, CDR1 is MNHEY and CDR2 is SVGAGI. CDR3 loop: CASSYGSAGGQETQYF. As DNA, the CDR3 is TGTGCCAGCAGTTACGGCTCAGCGGGGGGCCAAGAGACCCAGTACTTC.

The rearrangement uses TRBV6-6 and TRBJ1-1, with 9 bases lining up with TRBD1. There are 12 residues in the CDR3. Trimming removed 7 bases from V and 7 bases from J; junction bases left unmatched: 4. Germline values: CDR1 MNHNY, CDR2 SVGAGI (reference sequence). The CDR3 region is CASIDRGFEAFF. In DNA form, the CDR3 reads TGTGCCAGCATCGACAGGGGGTTTGAAGCTTTCTTT.

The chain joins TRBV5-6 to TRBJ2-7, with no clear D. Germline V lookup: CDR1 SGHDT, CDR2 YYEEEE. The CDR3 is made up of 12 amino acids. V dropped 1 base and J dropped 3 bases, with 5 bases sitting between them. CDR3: CASSLIDYEQYF. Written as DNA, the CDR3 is TGTGCCAGCAGCTTGATAGACTACGAGCAGTACTTC.

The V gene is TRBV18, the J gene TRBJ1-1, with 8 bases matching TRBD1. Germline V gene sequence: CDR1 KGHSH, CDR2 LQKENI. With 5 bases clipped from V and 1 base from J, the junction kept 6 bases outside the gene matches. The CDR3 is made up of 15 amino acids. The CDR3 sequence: CASSAQGVRNTEAFF. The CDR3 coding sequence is TGTGCCAGCTCAGCACAGGGGGTGAGGAACACTGAAGCTTTCTTT.

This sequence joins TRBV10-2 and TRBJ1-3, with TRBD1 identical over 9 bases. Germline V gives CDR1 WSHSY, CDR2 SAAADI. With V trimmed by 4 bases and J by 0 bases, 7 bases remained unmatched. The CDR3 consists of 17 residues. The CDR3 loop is CASSGVWDRVSGNTIYF. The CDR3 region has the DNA TGCGCCAGCAGTGGAGTTTGGGACAGGGTCTCTGGAAACACCATATATTTT.

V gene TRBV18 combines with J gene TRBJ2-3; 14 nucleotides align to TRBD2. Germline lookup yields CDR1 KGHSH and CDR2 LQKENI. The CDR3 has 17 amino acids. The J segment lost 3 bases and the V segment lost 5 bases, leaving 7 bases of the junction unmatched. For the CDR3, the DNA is TGTGCCAGCTCAGAAACGGGGACTAGCGGGAGTACAGATACGCAGTATTTT. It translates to CASSETGTSGSTDTQYF.

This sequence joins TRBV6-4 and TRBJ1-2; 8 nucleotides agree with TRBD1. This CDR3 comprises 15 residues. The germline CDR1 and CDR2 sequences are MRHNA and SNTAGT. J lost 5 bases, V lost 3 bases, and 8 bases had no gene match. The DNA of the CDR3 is TGTGCCAGCAGTGAGGCAGGGGGCGCAGGGTATGGCTACACCTTC. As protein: CASSEAGGAGYGYTF.

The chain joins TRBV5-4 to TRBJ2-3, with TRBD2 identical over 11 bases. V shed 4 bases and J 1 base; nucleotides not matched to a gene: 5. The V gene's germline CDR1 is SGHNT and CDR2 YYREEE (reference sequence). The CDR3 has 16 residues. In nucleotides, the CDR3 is TGTGCCAGCAGCCAACTAGCGGGGGTTCGCACAGATACGCAGTATTTT. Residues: CASSQLAGVRTDTQYF.

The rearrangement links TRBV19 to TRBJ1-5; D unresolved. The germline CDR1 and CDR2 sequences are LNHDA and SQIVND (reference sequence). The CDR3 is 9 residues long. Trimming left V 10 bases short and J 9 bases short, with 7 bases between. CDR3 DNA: TGTGCCAACCCGAGGCCCCAGCATTTT. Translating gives CANPRPQHF. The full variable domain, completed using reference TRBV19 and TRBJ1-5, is DGGITQSPKYLFRKEGQNVTLSCEQNLNHDAMYWYRQDPGQGLRLIYYSQIVNDFQKGDIAEGYSVSREKKESFPLTVTSAQKNPTAFYLCANPRPQHFGDGTRLSIL.

The DNA for the CDR3 is TGTGCCAGCAGTGCCACGAGGGACACCATCTATGGCTACACCTTC. Translating it yields CASSATRDTIYGYTF. V is TRBV27 and J is TRBJ1-2; maybe TRBD1 (6 bases). The CDR3 spans 15 residues. Trimming removed 5 bases from V and 4 bases from J, with 17 bases in between. Germline V gene lookup returns CDR1 MNHEY and CDR2 SMNVEV (reference sequence).

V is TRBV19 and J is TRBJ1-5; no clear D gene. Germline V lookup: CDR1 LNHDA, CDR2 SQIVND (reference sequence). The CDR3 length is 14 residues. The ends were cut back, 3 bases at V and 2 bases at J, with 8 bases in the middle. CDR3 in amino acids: CASSMRAGNQPQHF. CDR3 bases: TGTGCCAGTAGTATGAGGGCGGGCAATCAGCCCCAGCATTTT.

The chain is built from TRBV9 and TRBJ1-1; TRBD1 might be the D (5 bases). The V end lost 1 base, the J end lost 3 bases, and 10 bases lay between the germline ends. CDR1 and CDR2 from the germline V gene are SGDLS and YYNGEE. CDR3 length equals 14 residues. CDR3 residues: CASSVITGDTEAFF. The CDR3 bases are TGTGCCAGCAGCGTAATAACAGGCGACACTGAAGCTTTCTTT.

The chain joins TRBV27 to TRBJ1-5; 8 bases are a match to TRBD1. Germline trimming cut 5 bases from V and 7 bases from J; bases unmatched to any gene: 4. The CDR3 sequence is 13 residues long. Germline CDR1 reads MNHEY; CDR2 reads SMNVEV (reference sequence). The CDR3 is CASSNDRGQPQHF. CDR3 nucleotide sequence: TGTGCCAGCAGTAACGACAGGGGACAGCCCCAGCATTTT.

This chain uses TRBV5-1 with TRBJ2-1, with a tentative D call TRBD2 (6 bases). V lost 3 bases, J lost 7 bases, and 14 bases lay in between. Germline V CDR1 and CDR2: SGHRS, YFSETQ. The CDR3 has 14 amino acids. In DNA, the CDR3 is TGCGCCAGCAGCTCGGGGGTCCCGCGGAATGAGCAGTTCTTC. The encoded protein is CASSSGVPRNEQFF. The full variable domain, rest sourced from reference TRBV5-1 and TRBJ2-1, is KAGVTQTPRYLIKTRGQQVTLSCSPISGHRSVSWYQQTPGQGLQFLFEYFSETQRNKGNFPGRFSGRQFSNSRSEMNVSTLELGDSALYLCASSSGVPRNEQFFGPGTRLTVL.

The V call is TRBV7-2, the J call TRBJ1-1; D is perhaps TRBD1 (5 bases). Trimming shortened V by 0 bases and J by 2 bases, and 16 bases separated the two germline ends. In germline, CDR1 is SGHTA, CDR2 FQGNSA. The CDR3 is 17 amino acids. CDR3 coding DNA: TGTGCCAGCAGCTTAGCGCGGGGGGGGGTCTCAAACACTGAAGCTTTCTTT. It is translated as CASSLARGGVSNTEAFF.

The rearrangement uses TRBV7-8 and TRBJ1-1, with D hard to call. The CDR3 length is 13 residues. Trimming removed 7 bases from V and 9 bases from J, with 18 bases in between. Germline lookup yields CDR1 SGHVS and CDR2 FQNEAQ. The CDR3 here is CASTIGGSVKAFF. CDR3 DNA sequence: TGTGCCAGCACTATCGGAGGGTCGGTAAAAGCTTTCTTT.

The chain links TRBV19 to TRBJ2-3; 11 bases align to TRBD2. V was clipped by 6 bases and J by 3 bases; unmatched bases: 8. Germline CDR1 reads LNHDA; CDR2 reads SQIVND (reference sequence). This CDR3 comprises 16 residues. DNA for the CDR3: TGTGCCAGTAGGAGAACCGGGACTAGCGGTACAGATACGCAGTATTTT. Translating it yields CASRRTGTSGTDTQYF.

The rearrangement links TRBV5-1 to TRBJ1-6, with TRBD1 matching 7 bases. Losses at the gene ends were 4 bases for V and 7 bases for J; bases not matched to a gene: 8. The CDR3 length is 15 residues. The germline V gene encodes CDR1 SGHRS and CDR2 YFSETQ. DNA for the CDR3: TGCGCCAGCAGCCCCGAGACAGGGTTAAATTCACCCCTCCACTTT. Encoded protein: CASSPETGLNSPLHF.

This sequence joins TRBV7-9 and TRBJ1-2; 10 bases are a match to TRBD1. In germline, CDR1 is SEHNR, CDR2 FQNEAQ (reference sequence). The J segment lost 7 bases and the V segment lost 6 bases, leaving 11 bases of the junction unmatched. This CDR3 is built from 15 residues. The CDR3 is CASSPLRQGAVGYTF. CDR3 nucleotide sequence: TGTGCCAGCAGTCCCCTTAGACAGGGGGCTGTTGGCTACACCTTC.